Presented here are 31 T cell receptor beta chains from one specimen sequenced in a study of blood T cells in healthy people across ages. PCR was performed a second time for about 6 to 11 cycles using a sample-barcoded 5' primer and a J-beta primer mix. TCRdb reanalysed the 5' RACE reads using MiXCR and keeps one entry per CDR3 protein. Among approximately 1.5 million distinct CDR3 sequences listed, approximately 43% were seen once. The sample was blood. These receptor sequences come from a woman aged 18-35 years in good health.

This chain joins TRBV29-1 and TRBJ2-7; 7 bases agree with TRBD2. The CDR3 totals 13 residues. The germline V gene has CDR1 SQVTM and CDR2 ANQGSEA. The trim removed 6 bases at V and 2 bases at J, leaving 7 bases unmatched. CDR3 region: CSVRVGGAYEQYF. The CDR3 bases are TGCAGCGTCCGAGTGGGGGGGGCCTACGAGCAGTACTTC.

In regard to this clonotype: One end of the junction varies from germline; a read error may be responsible. The gene calls are TRBV9 and TRBJ2-3; D not resolved. CDR3 length: 16 residues. From germline, CDR1 is SGDLS and CDR2 YYNGEE. The CDR3 loop is CASSVENRMGTNTQYF. CDR3 sequence (DNA): TGTGCCAGCAGCGTAGAGAATAGAATGGGCACAAATACGCAGTATTTT.

This clonotype was found a few times. CDR3 residues: CASSTSGGADTQYF. In DNA form, the CDR3 reads TGCGCCAGCAGCACTAGCGGGGGCGCAGATACGCAGTATTTT. This rearrangement joins TRBV4-3 to TRBJ2-3, with TRBD2 matching 11 bases. Germline V gene sequence: CDR1 LGHNA, CDR2 YSLEER. This CDR3 is built from 14 residues. J was trimmed by 4 bases and V by 5 bases; bases with no gene match: 2.

The rearrangement uses TRBV7-2 and TRBJ2-3; D gene unclear. The germline V gene has CDR1 SGHTA and CDR2 FQGNSA. The CDR3 loop spans 14 amino acids. The V end lost 0 bases, the J end lost 3 bases, and 7 bases lay between the germline ends. CDR3 residues: CASSLAVETDTQYF. DNA of the CDR3: TGTGCCAGCAGCTTAGCGGTTGAGACAGATACGCAGTATTTT.

This clonotype has more than one count but fewer than ten. This chain joins TRBV19 and TRBJ2-4; D unclear. The assigned J gene may be wrong: the sequence end matches TRBJ2-7 better. This CDR3 comprises 13 residues. The germline CDR1 and CDR2 sequences are LNHDA and SQIVND (reference sequence). CDR3: CASSIKSPTEQYF. The CDR3 DNA follows: TGTGCCAGTAGTATAAAGTCACCCACCGAGCAGTACTTC.

V gene TRBV7-9 combines with J gene TRBJ2-5, with 11 positions matching TRBD2. The CDR3 has 16 residues. Looked up from germline, CDR1 is SEHNR and CDR2 is FQNEAQ (reference sequence). With 5 bases clipped from V and 11 bases from J, the junction kept 16 bases outside the gene matches. The CDR3 reads CASSRGTSGTYNEQYF. CDR3 bases: TGTGCCAGCAGCCGGGGGACTAGCGGAACTTACAATGAGCAGTACTTC.

The chain carries TRBV2 and TRBJ1-5, with unresolved D. V shed 2 bases and J shed 1 base, with 9 bases lying between them. The CDR3 length is 15 residues. CDR1 and CDR2 from the germline V gene are SNHLY and FYNNEI. The DNA for the CDR3 is TGTGCCAGCAGTGAACGTGGGTGGAGCAATCAGCCCCAGCATTTT. Its protein product is CASSERGWSNQPQHF. The full variable domain, in which reference TRBV2 and TRBJ1-5 provide the parts outside the CDR3, is EPEVTQTPSHQVTQMGQEVILRCVPISNHLYFYWYRQILGQKVEFLVSFYNNEISEKSEIFDDQFSVERPDGSNFTLKIRSTKLEDSAMYFCASSERGWSNQPQHFGDGTRLSIL.

The chain couples TRBV7-2 to TRBJ1-6; D uncertain. From germline, CDR1 is SGHTA and CDR2 FQGNSA. The CDR3 extends over 16 amino acids. V was shortened by 4 bases and J by 7 bases, with 17 bases between the two germline ends. The CDR3 is CASSWSVGSLNSPLHF. The CDR3 nucleotides are TGTGCCAGCAGCTGGTCCGTTGGATCCTTAAATTCACCCCTCCACTTT. Full variable domain (outside the CDR3, taken from reference TRBV7-2 and TRBJ1-6): GAGVSQSPSNKVTEKGKDVELRCDPISGHTALYWYRQSLGQGLEFLIYFQGNSAPDKSGLPSDRFSAERTGGSVSTLTIQRTQQEDSAVYLCASSWSVGSLNSPLHFGNGTRLTVT.

The genes are TRBV4-3 and TRBJ2-2, with TRBD1 matching 7 bases. V dropped 1 base and J dropped 3; count of bases not matched to a gene: 5. Germline-derived CDR1 and CDR2 are LGHNA and YSLEER. This CDR3 is 16 amino acids long. The CDR3 region is CASSQATGIDTGELFF. DNA for the CDR3: TGCGCCAGCAGCCAAGCGACAGGGATTGACACCGGGGAGCTGTTTTTT.

The genes are TRBV5-1 and TRBJ2-2; D is tentatively TRBD1 or TRBD2 (5 bases each). V lost 5 bases and J 2 bases, leaving 13 bases between the germline ends. The CDR3 is 15 residues long. Germline CDR1 SGHRS, CDR2 YFSETQ. CDR3 DNA: TGCGCCAGCAGTCGCAGAGGGGACAACACCGGGGAGCTGTTTTTT. This sequence encodes CASSRRGDNTGELFF.

In the case of this clonotype: A much larger clone differs by one base, so this may be a read error. This chain uses TRBV20-1 with TRBJ1-1; D gene ambiguous. The CDR3 length is 14 residues. The germline V gene has CDR1 DFQATT and CDR2 SNEGSKA (reference sequence). The V end lost 5 bases, the J end lost 3 bases, and 16 bases lay between the germline ends. The DNA of the CDR3 is TGCAGTGCTCGCGGTATCGGGCTCGACACTGAAGCTTTCTTT. This codes for CSARGIGLDTEAFF.

This clonotype was counted ten times or more. This rearrangement joins TRBV6-6 to TRBJ2-3; D is undetermined. The germline CDR1 and CDR2 sequences are MNHNY and SVGAGI (reference sequence). CDR3 length equals 14 residues. Trimming removed 2 bases from V and 0 bases from J, with 6 bases in between. The CDR3 region has the DNA TGTGCCAGCAGTTACGGGGTTAGCACAGATACGCAGTATTTT. This gives the protein CASSYGVSTDTQYF.

The chain employs TRBV6-1 and TRBJ2-1; TRBD2 might be the D (5 bases). The germline V and J ends were trimmed by 2 bases and 14 bases, with 16 bases remaining between them. This CDR3 is 13 amino acids long. Germline CDR1 is MNHNS and CDR2 is SASEGT. CDR3 coding DNA: TGTGCCAGCAGTGAAATGAGCGGTCCTGGGAAGTTCTTC. Protein: CASSEMSGPGKFF.

This clonotype was observed a few times. The rearrangement uses TRBV30 and TRBJ2-4; unclear D gene. Germline CDR1 and CDR2: GTSNPN and SVGIG (reference sequence). The ends were cut back, 0 bases at V and 4 bases at J, with 16 bases in the middle. The CDR3 covers 16 residues. DNA for the CDR3: TGTGCCTGGAGTGTGCGAAGCAGTCGAGTAAAAAACATTCAGTACTTC. This codes for CAWSVRSSRVKNIQYF.

The CDR3, as DNA: TGTGCTAGTGGTTTGGTCTTTAGCGGGGGGGCCGGAGATACGCAGTATTTT. Its translation is CASGLVFSGGAGDTQYF. This chain connects TRBV12-5 to TRBJ2-3; TRBD2 matches at 11 bases. CDR1 LGHNT and CDR2 FRNRAP come from the germline V gene. The CDR3 runs to 17 residues. With 0 bases clipped from V and 5 bases from J, the junction kept 7 bases outside the gene matches.

CDR3 nucleotide sequence: TGCAGTGCGCAGAGCGGGGGGACCGGGGAGCTGTTTTTT. Its protein is CSAQSGGTGELFF. This chain joins TRBV20-1 and TRBJ2-2, with 9 bases aligning to TRBD2. The CDR3 is made up of 13 amino acids. Per germline, CDR1 DFQATT and CDR2 SNEGSKA (reference sequence). V lost 6 bases and J lost 5; bases outside the gene matches: 4.

This clonotype turned up a few times. The V call is TRBV12-3 or TRBV12-4, the J call TRBJ2-7; 12 nucleotides align to TRBD1. The J call may be faulty, since TRBJ2-5 better matches the DNA end. The CDR3 loop spans 15 amino acids. The CDR3 sequence: CASTPRGQGAQTQYF. CDR3 nucleotide sequence: TGTGCCAGCACCCCGAGGGGACAGGGGGCACAGACCCAGTACTTC.

The rearrangement links TRBV6-5 to TRBJ2-1; TRBD2 matches 13 bases. Trimming took 5 bases from V and 8 from J; bases not matched to a gene: 9. Germline V gives CDR1 MNHEY, CDR2 SVGAGI. This CDR3 spans 16 amino acids. The DNA of the CDR3 is TGTGCCAGCAGTCCCCTCGGGACTAGCGGGAACCATGAGCAGTTCTTC. Amino acid sequence: CASSPLGTSGNHEQFF.

The chain is built from TRBV12-3 or TRBV12-4 and TRBJ2-7, with 9 bases matching TRBD1. Germline trimming cut 6 bases from V and 4 bases from J; bases unmatched to any gene: 7. The CDR3 has 14 residues. The CDR3 loop reads CASSGQGIGYEQYF. CDR3 DNA sequence: TGTGCCAGCAGCGGACAGGGGATAGGTTACGAGCAGTACTTC.

This clonotype has just a few counts. An end of the junction does not agree with germline; a read error may underlie this. The J gene is TRBJ2-5, the V gene TRBV6-6; D call uncertain. The CDR3 has 15 amino acids. From germline, CDR1 is MNHNY and CDR2 SVGAGI (reference sequence). The CDR3 protein is CASSHSGVLQETQYF. The CDR3 DNA is TGTGCCAGCAGTCACTCAGGAGTGCTCCAAGAGACCCAGTACTTC.

This clonotype was found many times. The chain recombines TRBV20-1 with TRBJ2-1; D is uncertain. CDR1 DFQATT and CDR2 SNEGSKA come from the germline V gene (reference sequence). The CDR3 consists of 13 residues. V lost 2 bases to trimming and J lost 0 bases, with 5 bases between them. The CDR3 protein is CSARPDSYNEQFF. The CDR3 DNA reads as TGCAGTGCTAGACCGGACTCCTACAATGAGCAGTTCTTC.

A note on this clonotype: A junction boundary mismatches the germline segment, possibly from a read error. This rearrangement joins TRBV20-1 to TRBJ1-1, with D tentatively TRBD1 (5 bases). Germline CDR1 and CDR2: DFQATT and SNEGSKA (reference sequence). The CDR3 is 16 amino acids. The CDR3: CGARPPRTYSNPEAFF. CDR3 DNA: TGCGGTGCTAGACCCCCTCGGACATATTCAAACCCTGAAGCTTTCTTT.

The chain combines TRBV6-1 with TRBJ2-1; maybe TRBD2 (6 bases). Near its end, the DNA agrees better with TRBJ2-7, so the J call may be wrong. There are 17 residues in the CDR3. Looked up from germline, CDR1 is MNHNS and CDR2 is SASEGT. DNA of the CDR3: TGTGCCAGCAGTGAAAACGCCGGCGGGGCCTCCTACAATGAGCAGTACTTC. This encodes CASSENAGGASYNEQYF.

The CDR3: CASFGNQETQYF. In DNA form, the CDR3 reads TGTGCCAGCTTCGGCAACCAAGAGACCCAGTACTTC. This chain joins TRBV6-2 or TRBV6-3 and TRBJ2-5; no definite D call. From germline, CDR1 is MNHEY and CDR2 SVGEGT. This CDR3 is built from 12 residues. Trimming took 8 bases from V and 0 from J, leaving 7 bases between them.

The table lists this clonotype with a few counts. V gene TRBV4-1 combines with J gene TRBJ1-2; 7 bases agree with TRBD1. Per germline, CDR1 MGHRA and CDR2 YSYEKL. V gave up 0 bases and J gave up 2 bases; unmatched junction bases: 6. CDR3 length: 16 amino acids. CDR3 region: CASSQDLAGGNYGYTF. The CDR3 nucleotides read TGCGCCAGCAGCCAAGATTTGGCAGGGGGAAACTATGGCTACACCTTC.

This clonotype was counted at least ten times. This chain joins TRBV3-1 and TRBJ2-5; perhaps TRBD2 as D (6 bases). The V gene lost 2 bases and the J gene lost 3 bases, with 10 bases spanning the gap. CDR1 is LGHDT and CDR2 is YNNKEL in the germline V gene (reference sequence). There are 14 residues in the CDR3. This CDR3 is CASSQLPGEETQYF. The CDR3 DNA reads as TGTGCCAGCAGCCAATTGCCGGGAGAAGAGACCCAGTACTTC.

CDR3 nucleotides: TGTGCCAGCAGTTATGGGACAGAGTTCTACACCTTC. It specifies CASSYGTEFYTF. The rearrangement uses TRBV6-6 and TRBJ1-2; 7 bases align to TRBD1. J lost 10 bases, V lost 3 bases, and 5 bases had no gene match. Looked up from germline, CDR1 is MNHNY and CDR2 is SVGAGI (reference sequence). The CDR3 contains 12 residues.

The chain carries TRBV7-2 and TRBJ1-1; TRBD1 might be the D (6 bases). Germline loops: CDR1 SGHTA, CDR2 FQGNSA. V lost 5 bases and J 2 bases, leaving 15 bases between the germline ends. The CDR3 sequence is 15 residues long. CDR3 residues: CASSKQGTSNTEAFF. The CDR3 nucleotides read TGTGCCAGCAGCAAACAGGGAACAAGTAACACTGAAGCTTTCTTT.

This chain uses TRBV7-2 with TRBJ2-3; D unclear. V was shortened by 1 base and J by 5 bases, with 10 bases between the two germline ends. In germline, CDR1 is SGHTA, CDR2 FQGNSA. The CDR3 runs to 14 residues. The chain's CDR3 is CASSLVQAKDTQYF. Written as DNA, the CDR3 is TGTGCCAGCAGCTTAGTTCAGGCTAAAGATACGCAGTATTTT.

The chain carries TRBV7-2 and TRBJ2-1, with TRBD2 identical over 7 bases. V was pared by 1 base and J by 14 bases, with 5 bases of the junction left unmatched. This CDR3 has 12 residues. Germline loops: CDR1 SGHTA, CDR2 FQGNSA. The CDR3 region is CASSLGGGKEFF. CDR3 DNA: TGTGCCAGCAGCTTAGGCGGGGGTAAGGAGTTCTTC. The variable domain in full, with the rest retrieved from reference TRBV7-2 and TRBJ2-1, is GAGVSQSPSNKVTEKGKDVELRCDPISGHTALYWYRQSLGQGLEFLIYFQGNSAPDKSGLPSDRFSAERTGGSVSTLTIQRTQQEDSAVYLCASSLGGGKEFFGPGTRLTVL.

J is TRBJ1-2 and V is TRBV7-9, with D hard to call. V was trimmed by 7 bases and J by 4 bases, leaving 19 bases between them. Germline V gene data show CDR1 as SEHNR and CDR2 as FQNEAQ (reference sequence). This CDR3 is built from 15 residues. CDR3 sequence: CASTLGEGIGYGYTF. The CDR3 DNA follows: TGTGCCAGCACCCTAGGAGAGGGAATCGGCTATGGCTACACCTTC. The whole variable domain, remainder taken from reference TRBV7-9 and TRBJ1-2, is DTGVSQNPRHKITKRGQNVTFRCDPISEHNRLYWYRQTLGQGPEFLTYFQNEAQLEKSRLLSDRFSAERPKGSFSTLEIQRTEQGDSAMYLCASTLGEGIGYGYTFGSGTRLTVV.